This TCR beta chain was documented in a study of CD8 T cells in Susac syndrome. The CDR3 runs 11 residues. Trimming stripped 4 bases from V and 8 bases from J, with 8 bases between. Germline CDR1 PRHDT, CDR2 FYEKMQ (reference sequence). The RNA input was about 0.45 to 1 ug, and it was reverse transcribed with random hexamers. TCRdb called the immunoSEQ multiplex PCR reads again in MiXCR, with one record for every CDR3 protein. In the table there are about 85,000 distinct CDR3 sequences, approximately 94% of which are singletons. Sequencing input: CD8+ T cells from PBMCs. The clonotype was recovered from a human donor in good health. V is TRBV13 and J is TRBJ1-1, with D tentatively TRBD1 (5 bases). In nucleotides, the CDR3 is TGTGCCAGCAGCTCCAGGGTGGAAGCTTTCTTT. Translation gives CASSSRVEAFF.